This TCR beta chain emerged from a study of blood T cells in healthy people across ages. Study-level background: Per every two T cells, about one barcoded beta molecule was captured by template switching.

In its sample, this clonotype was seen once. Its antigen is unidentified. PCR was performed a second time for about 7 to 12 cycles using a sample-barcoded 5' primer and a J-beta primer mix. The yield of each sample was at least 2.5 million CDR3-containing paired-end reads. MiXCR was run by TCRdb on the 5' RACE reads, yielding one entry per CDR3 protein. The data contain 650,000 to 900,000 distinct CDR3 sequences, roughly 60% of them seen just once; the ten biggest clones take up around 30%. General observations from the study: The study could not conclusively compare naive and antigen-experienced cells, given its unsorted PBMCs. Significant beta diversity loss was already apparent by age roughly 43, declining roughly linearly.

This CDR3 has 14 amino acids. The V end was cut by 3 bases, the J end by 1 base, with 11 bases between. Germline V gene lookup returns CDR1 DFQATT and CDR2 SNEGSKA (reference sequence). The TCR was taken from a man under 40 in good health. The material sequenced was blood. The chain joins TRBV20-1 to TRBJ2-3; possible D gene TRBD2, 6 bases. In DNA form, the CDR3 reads TGCAGTGCTAGGATTAGCGGACGCACAGATACGCAGTATTTT. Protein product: CSARISGRTDTQYF.